These 18 T cell receptor beta chains came from one sample sequenced in a study of Ad26.COV2.S vaccination and SARS-CoV-2 variants. Repertoires were generated with immunoSEQ multiplex PCR, while TCRdb's copy carries only in-frame clones and drops some. The repertoire has hundreds of thousands of clones, more than 70% of them found once; the top ten carry over 1.3%. Treatment meaning: around 19 received Ad26.COV2.S at low or high dose, single or two shots; 5 received placebo; per-sample allocation not given. Each sample was drawn 63 days after the first injection (of vaccine or placebo). Sequencing used peripheral blood, obtained in a trial of Ad26.COV2.S vaccine versus placebo. The receptors derive from a person aged 18-60 years who received the Ad26.COV2.S COVID-19 vaccine or a placebo.

The chain carries TRBV12-3 or TRBV12-4 and TRBJ1-2; D is undetermined. Trimming cost V 2 bases and J 1 base, with 5 bases left between them. There are 13 residues in the CDR3. The CDR3 sequence is CASSLFSNYGYTF. The CDR3 nucleotides are TGTGCCAGCAGTTTATTCAGTAACTATGGCTACACCTTC.

This clone was picked up one time. V gene TRBV2 combines with J gene TRBJ1-1, with 9 bases matching TRBD1. The J segment lost 3 bases and the V segment lost 8 bases, leaving 4 bases of the junction unmatched. The CDR3 is 13 amino acids. CDR1 SNHLY and CDR2 FYNNEI come from the germline V gene. CDR3 region: CASGGQGHTEAFF. CDR3 in DNA: TGTGCCAGCGGGGGACAGGGACACACTGAAGCTTTCTTT.

The chain recombines TRBV10-3 with TRBJ1-1; 12 bases match TRBD1. Germline CDR1 is ENHRY and CDR2 is SYGVKD. The CDR3 extends over 16 amino acids. V shed 6 bases and J 0 bases; nucleotides not matched to a gene: 5. The CDR3 DNA reads TGTGCCATCAGAGACGGGACAGGGGGCATGAACACTGAAGCTTTCTTT. The encoded protein is CAIRDGTGGMNTEAFF.

The CDR3 sequence: CASSEGTSGRGEQFF. DNA of the CDR3: TGTGCCAGCAGTGAAGGGACTAGCGGGAGGGGTGAGCAGTTCTTC. V is TRBV2 and J is TRBJ2-1, with TRBD2 matching over 15 bases. The ends lost 1 base at V and 9 bases at J; junction bases unmatched: 1. Germline V gives CDR1 SNHLY, CDR2 FYNNEI. CDR3 length equals 15 residues.

Points on this clone: Other DNA sequences from this sample encode an identical CDR3 as well. The chain is built from TRBV25-1 and TRBJ2-3; tentatively, D is TRBD1 or TRBD2 (5 bases each). CDR3 length equals 13 residues. Germline CDR1 reads MGHDK; CDR2 reads SYGVNS. Trimming took 3 bases from V and 1 from J, leaving 5 bases between them. CDR3 bases: TGTGCCAGCAGTGAGGGGGGCACAGATACGCAGTATTTT. It is translated as CASSEGGTDTQYF.

CDR3 sequence: CASSLEMNTEAFF. Written as DNA, the CDR3 is TGTGCCAGCAGCTTAGAGATGAACACTGAAGCTTTCTTT. The genes are TRBV7-2 and TRBJ1-1; D is unresolved. Per the germline V gene, CDR1 is SGHTA and CDR2 is FQGNSA. The V gene lost 1 base and the J gene lost 0 bases, with 3 bases spanning the gap. The CDR3 spans 13 residues.

The rearrangement links TRBV27 to TRBJ2-7; D perhaps matches TRBD1 (6 bases). CDR3 length: 14 residues. Trimming removed 3 bases from V and 5 bases from J, with 14 bases in between. CDR1 and CDR2 (germline): MNHEY, SMNVEV (reference sequence). The CDR3 here is CASSLRGSVDEQYF. Written as DNA, the CDR3 is TGTGCCAGCAGTTTGAGGGGGTCGGTGGACGAGCAGTACTTC.

The rearrangement joins TRBV14 to TRBJ2-3; a weak D match, TRBD2 (5 bases). The V and J ends lost 6 bases and 5 bases respectively, with 12 bases between them. The germline gives CDR1 SGHDN, CDR2 FVKESK. The CDR3 runs to 13 residues. The DNA of the CDR3 is TGTGCCAGCAGGCGGACCGGGGAAGATACGCAGTATTTT. Translated: CASRRTGEDTQYF.

The chain links TRBV2 to TRBJ1-2; no reliable D call. Germline V gene lookup returns CDR1 SNHLY and CDR2 FYNNEI. The CDR3 is made up of 12 amino acids. V lost 2 bases and J 3 bases, leaving 4 bases between the germline ends. CDR3: CASSESHYGYTF. In DNA form, the CDR3 reads TGTGCCAGCAGTGAAAGCCACTATGGCTACACCTTC. The complete variable domain, with remaining parts taken from reference TRBV2 and TRBJ1-2, reads EPEVTQTPSHQVTQMGQEVILRCVPISNHLYFYWYRQILGQKVEFLVSFYNNEISEKSEIFDDQFSVERPDGSNFTLKIRSTKLEDSAMYFCASSESHYGYTFGSGTRLTVV.

CDR3 DNA sequence: TGTGCCAGCAGTTATCACAGGGCAGGGCGGCCCCAGCATTTT. This sequence encodes CASSYHRAGRPQHF. This chain connects TRBV6-2 or TRBV6-3 to TRBJ1-5; the D gene is possibly TRBD1 (6 bases). The CDR3 runs 14 residues. V lost 3 bases and J lost 9, with 15 bases in between. Looked up from germline, CDR1 is MNHEY and CDR2 is SVGEGT.

The rearrangement uses TRBV6-1 and TRBJ2-3; 15 bases fit TRBD2. The V gene end was trimmed by 4 bases and the J gene end by 0 bases; junction bases not matched to a gene: 5. The length of the CDR3 is 18 residues. Germline V gives CDR1 MNHNS, CDR2 SASEGT. The CDR3 region has the DNA TGTGCCAGCAGTGGAGGGACTAGCGGGGGGTGGAGCACAGATACGCAGTATTTT. Its protein product is CASSGGTSGGWSTDTQYF.

V is TRBV14 and J is TRBJ1-1; tentatively, D is TRBD1 (6 bases). This CDR3 spans 15 amino acids. Trimming pared 4 bases from V and 5 bases from J, leaving 17 bases between. Germline assignment: CDR1 SGHDN and CDR2 FVKESK. CDR3 sequence: CASSRTRRGGTEAFF. Written as DNA, the CDR3 is TGTGCCAGCAGCCGGACCCGCAGGGGAGGGACTGAAGCTTTCTTT.

CDR3 loop: CATSDLRTGGIYGYTF. The CDR3 DNA reads TGTGCCACCAGTGATCTCCGGACAGGGGGTATCTATGGCTACACCTTC. This chain uses TRBV24-1 with TRBJ1-2, with 10 nucleotides matching TRBD1. This CDR3 region has 16 residues. V lost 3 bases and J lost 4; bases outside the gene matches: 7. The V gene's germline CDR1 is KGHDR and CDR2 SFDVKD.

The chain has TRBV5-1 and TRBJ1-4; 7 bases map to TRBD1. Germline trimming cut 4 bases from V and 7 bases from J; bases unmatched to any gene: 4. Germline CDR1 SGHRS, CDR2 YFSETQ. The CDR3 consists of 13 residues. CDR3 amino acids: CASSAWDSEKLFF. Here the CDR3 DNA reads TGCGCCAGCAGCGCATGGGACAGTGAAAAACTGTTTTTT.

V and J are TRBV6-5 and TRBJ2-7; either TRBD1 or TRBD2 may fit D (5 bases each). Per the germline V gene, CDR1 is MNHEY and CDR2 is SVGAGI. The CDR3 runs to 14 residues. V was pared by 6 bases and J by 1 base, with 13 bases between. Written as DNA, the CDR3 is TGTGCCAGCAGGCCCCGAGGGGCTTCCTACGAGCAGTACTTC. Amino acid sequence: CASRPRGASYEQYF.

This chain connects TRBV4-2 to TRBJ1-1, with D perhaps TRBD1 (5 bases). V lost 5 bases and J lost 5, with 18 bases in between. This CDR3 region has 15 residues. Germline CDR1 LGHNA, CDR2 YNFKEQ. Written as DNA, the CDR3 is TGTGCCAGCAGCTCTATCGGGACCGGTAGGACTGAAGCTTTCTTT. It yields the protein CASSSIGTGRTEAFF.

V is TRBV2 and J is TRBJ2-7, with TRBD1 identical over 7 bases. Trimming at V came to 7 bases and at J to 9 bases, leaving 9 bases not matched to a gene. The CDR3 consists of 12 residues. Germline V lookup: CDR1 SNHLY, CDR2 FYNNEI. The CDR3 region has the DNA TGTGCCAGCATTCTCCTACCAGGGGGGCAGTACTTC. Translated, it gives CASILLPGGQYF.

CDR3 loop: CASSYGRSGNTIYF. CDR3 DNA: TGTGCCAGCAGTTACGGCAGGTCTGGAAACACCATATATTTT. The chain uses TRBV6-6 and TRBJ1-3; D gene unclear. CDR1 is MNHNY, CDR2 SVGAGI, per germline (reference sequence). Trimming left V 2 bases short and J 1 base short, with 6 bases between. The CDR3 is made up of 14 amino acids.